A single T cell receptor (beta chain) is shown here with its context. Its specificity is not known. These data are taken from a study of CD8+ T cells in alopecia areata. Findings and caveats of the study: Especially in alopecia totalis/universalis, lesional scalp showed greater clonality than normal scalp did.

RNA extraction and reverse transcription yielded cDNA as sequencing template. Using immunoSEQ multiplex PCR, the repertoire was profiled, and TCRdb retains in-frame clones only, with some absent. This repertoire shows tens of thousands of clones, about 51% found once; its top ten account for 5.5% to 6%. CDR3 length: 12 amino acids. Germline V gene data show CDR1 as SGHRS and CDR2 as YFSETQ. The V end lost 5 bases, the J end lost 8 bases, and 11 bases lay between the germline ends. The receptor comes from a human donor with alopecia areata. Sequenced material: NKG2D-high CD8+ T cells sorted from blood. The chain uses TRBV5-1 and TRBJ2-1; D not certain. The CDR3 is CASRHVSHEQFF. The CDR3 DNA reads as TGCGCCAGCAGACACGTTTCCCATGAGCAGTTCTTC.